This T cell receptor (beta chain) was obtained from a study of blood T cell repertoires in COVID-19. Whole-study context: Acute and convalescent COVID-19 samples came from the United States, Italy and Spain.

Per the study methods: Amplification of reference gene primers provided the estimated nucleated cell counts. Method: immunoSEQ multiplex PCR; TCRdb's copy keeps in-frame clones and lacks some. From that table come the V and J calls and clone size; the DNA was used to work out D and trimming. The sample yields fewer than 250,000 clones, roughly 86% seen once. This sequence was found in a woman aged 45 to 65 who had recovered from COVID-19. The sample was PBMCs or T cells enriched from blood (not recorded which).

The chain's CDR3 is CASSPTGAPSNEQFF. In DNA form, the CDR3 reads TGTGCCAGCAGCCCCACAGGGGCGCCTAGCAATGAGCAGTTCTTC. V and J are TRBV7-6 and TRBJ2-1, with 7 bases identical to TRBD1. The CDR3 extends over 15 amino acids. The V and J ends lost 5 bases and 6 bases, in that order; junction bases with no gene match: 10. Germline CDR1 reads SGHVS; CDR2 reads FNYEAQ.